The clone carrying this T cell receptor (beta chain) was found a few times. What it recognizes is unknown. The CDR3 loop spans 16 amino acids. J was trimmed by 4 bases and V by 3 bases; bases with no gene match: 12. Germline-derived CDR1 and CDR2 are SQVTM and ANQGSEA. These data belong to a study of cytomegalovirus exposure and HLA in healthy donors. Study in general: Early released data had roughly 81 million unique TCRs, all coming from HLA-typed donors.

Study-wide results and limits: The study flagged approximately 180 TCR beta chains as cytomegalovirus-associated.

PCR primers comprised 60 Vbeta and 13 Jbeta primers. Clones were read by immunoSEQ multiplex PCR, and TCRdb kept only the in-frame ones, dropping some. The sample gives approximately 150,000 clones, 77% of which show up once; 2% to 3% is in the top ten. Sequenced material: PBMCs. This clonotype originated in a woman between 35 and 50 years old in good health and CMV-seropositive. The V call is TRBV29-1, the J call TRBJ2-7; 10 bases align to TRBD1. The CDR3 DNA is TGCAGCGTTGATGGAGAGGGGTCGGGACAGGGGTACGAGCAGTACTTC. It specifies CSVDGEGSGQGYEQYF.